The next 19 T cell receptor beta chains were all read from a single sample in a study of blood T cell repertoires in COVID-19. Here immunoSEQ multiplex PCR was the method, and the copy in TCRdb shows in-frame clones only, minus some. This table has over 55,000 clones, 82% appearing once. The specimen sequenced was peripheral blood. These receptors were taken from a woman aged 55-70 years with acute or convalescent COVID-19.

The table lists this clone with a count of one. This chain joins TRBV7-3 and TRBJ1-2; the match to TRBD1 covers 7 bases. The CDR3 totals 16 residues. Germline-derived CDR1 and CDR2 are SGHTA and FQGTGA. V dropped 2 bases and J dropped 1; count of bases not matched to a gene: 7. CDR3 coding DNA: TGTGCCAGCAGCTTAGAGCCGACAGGGAATAACTATGGCTACACCTTC. This gives the protein CASSLEPTGNNYGYTF.

The gene calls are TRBV7-3 and TRBJ2-3; 9 nucleotides line up with TRBD2. Germline values: CDR1 SGHTA, CDR2 FQGTGA. V lost 6 bases and J lost 4; bases outside the gene matches: 8. The CDR3 sequence is 15 residues long. The CDR3 sequence is CASRKGLAGADTQYF. Written as DNA, the CDR3 is TGTGCCAGCAGGAAGGGACTAGCCGGCGCAGATACGCAGTATTTT.

J is TRBJ2-7 and V is TRBV19; D is undetermined. Germline CDR1 and CDR2: LNHDA and SQIVND (reference sequence). Trimming took off 3 bases at V and 6 bases at J, with 12 bases between the two ends. The CDR3 has 13 residues. Here the CDR3 reads CASSIDTTTEQYF. In nucleotides, the CDR3 is TGTGCCAGTAGTATCGATACTACTACCGAGCAGTACTTC. The whole variable domain, remainder taken from reference TRBV19 and TRBJ2-7, is DGGITQSPKYLFRKEGQNVTLSCEQNLNHDAMYWYRQDPGQGLRLIYYSQIVNDFQKGDIAEGYSVSREKKESFPLTVTSAQKNPTAFYLCASSIDTTTEQYFGPGTRLTVT.

This clone has only a few counts. The genes are TRBV2 and TRBJ1-1; weak D call: TRBD1 (6 bases). Germline CDR1 SNHLY, CDR2 FYNNEI. The ends were cut back, 5 bases at V and 0 bases at J, with 7 bases in the middle. The CDR3 is made up of 13 amino acids. CDR3 DNA: TGTGCCAGCAGTACAGGGCTGAACACTGAAGCTTTCTTT. Translating it yields CASSTGLNTEAFF.

This chain joins TRBV4-2 and TRBJ2-7, with TRBD1 matching over 7 bases. V lost 4 bases, J lost 0 bases, and 3 bases stayed unmatched. CDR3 length: 14 amino acids. Looked up from germline, CDR1 is LGHNA and CDR2 is YNFKEQ. Here the CDR3 DNA reads TGTGCCAGCAGCCCCCGACAGGGCTCCTACGAGCAGTACTTC. It encodes CASSPRQGSYEQYF.

This clone is a singleton in its sample. The rearrangement joins TRBV2 to TRBJ2-1, with D perhaps TRBD1 (6 bases). CDR3 length: 15 amino acids. Trimming stripped 4 bases from V and 0 bases from J, with 10 bases between. Looked up from germline, CDR1 is SNHLY and CDR2 is FYNNEI. CDR3 residues: CASSAGHPSYNEQFF. DNA for the CDR3: TGTGCCAGCAGTGCGGGACACCCCTCCTACAATGAGCAGTTCTTC.

J is TRBJ1-1 and V is TRBV7-9; possibly TRBD1 for D (5 bases). V lost 5 bases to trimming and J lost 3 bases, with 10 bases between them. This CDR3 is built from 13 residues. Germline-derived CDR1 and CDR2 are SEHNR and FQNEAQ (reference sequence). CDR3 region: CASSDGDYTEAFF. DNA of the CDR3: TGTGCCAGCAGCGACGGGGACTACACTGAAGCTTTCTTT.

This chain joins TRBV19 and TRBJ1-2; D perhaps matches TRBD1 (5 bases). CDR3 length: 13 amino acids. Trimming removed 7 bases from V and 5 bases from J, with 14 bases in between. Looked up from germline, CDR1 is LNHDA and CDR2 is SQIVND (reference sequence). The CDR3 DNA sequence: TGTGCCAGTACCCCCGGGGGGATGTATGGCTACACCTTC. This translates into CASTPGGMYGYTF.

The V and J genes are TRBV18 and TRBJ2-5, with 7 bases fitting TRBD1. The V segment lost 4 bases and the J segment 4 bases; nucleotides outside the gene matches: 3. In germline, CDR1 is KGHSH, CDR2 LQKENI. This CDR3 region has 13 residues. The CDR3 DNA is TGTGCCAGCTCACAAAGACAGGGAGAGACCCAGTACTTC. It is translated as CASSQRQGETQYF.

The V call is TRBV5-1, the J call TRBJ2-3; the match to TRBD2 covers 11 bases. The junction had 6 bases not matched to a gene; V was cut back by 4 bases and J by 5 bases. Looked up from germline, CDR1 is SGHRS and CDR2 is YFSETQ. The CDR3 sequence is 15 residues long. CDR3 region: CASSPLAGGQDTQYF. The CDR3 DNA follows: TGCGCCAGCAGCCCCCTAGCGGGGGGTCAAGATACGCAGTATTTT.

This chain links TRBV11-2 with TRBJ2-2; D is possibly TRBD1 (5 bases). Trimming left V 2 bases short and J 5 bases short, with 15 bases between. Germline CDR1 SGHAT, CDR2 FQNNGV. The CDR3 spans 16 residues. The CDR3 nucleotides are TGTGCCAGCAGCTTACTTACAGGCCTTTGGACCGGGGAGCTGTTTTTT. It specifies CASSLLTGLWTGELFF.

This chain connects TRBV5-1 to TRBJ1-1; perhaps TRBD1 as D (5 bases). This CDR3 has 14 amino acids. V lost 4 bases and J lost 7, with 17 bases in between. Germline values: CDR1 SGHRS, CDR2 YFSETQ. CDR3 sequence (DNA): TGCGCCAGCAGCCCCTTGGGCGGGGGGAGTGAAGCTTTCTTT. Amino acids: CASSPLGGGSEAFF.

The chain carries TRBV19 and TRBJ2-1; weak D call: TRBD1 (5 bases). Germline loops: CDR1 LNHDA, CDR2 SQIVND (reference sequence). V lost 8 bases and J 2 bases, leaving 10 bases between the germline ends. This CDR3 has 13 residues. The CDR3 DNA follows: TGTGCCAGTGCTGGCAGGGCCTACAATGAGCAGTTCTTC. Residues: CASAGRAYNEQFF.

The chain has TRBV5-4 and TRBJ2-7; possible D gene TRBD2, 5 bases. V was clipped by 4 bases and J by 2 bases, with 16 bases between them. The V gene's germline CDR1 is SGHNT and CDR2 YYREEE (reference sequence). The CDR3 contains 15 residues. The DNA for the CDR3 is TGTGCCAGCAGCAACTCCGGGATGAACCCCTACGAGCAGTACTTC. This sequence encodes CASSNSGMNPYEQYF.

This clone has more than one count but fewer than ten. V and J are TRBV2 and TRBJ2-7, with 11 bases lining up with TRBD1. V gave up 10 bases and J gave up 1 base; unmatched junction bases: 9. The CDR3 spans 15 residues. Germline loops: CDR1 SNHLY, CDR2 FYNNEI. The CDR3 here is CATGTGGRRSYEQYF. The CDR3 DNA reads TGTGCCACCGGGACAGGGGGTCGTAGGTCCTACGAGCAGTACTTC.

The V call is TRBV9, the J call TRBJ2-5, with D tentatively TRBD1 (5 bases). Germline V lookup: CDR1 SGDLS, CDR2 YYNGEE. The CDR3 length is 14 residues. The V and J ends lost 1 base and 4 bases respectively, with 11 bases between them. This CDR3 is CASSVSQGRETQYF. CDR3 DNA: TGTGCCAGCAGCGTATCTCAGGGTAGAGAGACCCAGTACTTC.

This chain connects TRBV29-1 to TRBJ2-1, with 11 bases identical to TRBD2. The CDR3 extends over 14 amino acids. The ends lost 8 bases at V and 8 bases at J; junction bases unmatched: 11. Germline V gene sequence: CDR1 SQVTM, CDR2 ANQGSEA. CDR3 in amino acids: CSSHSGGAAYEQFF. In nucleotides, the CDR3 is TGCAGCTCCCATAGCGGGGGGGCAGCCTATGAGCAGTTCTTC.

The chain joins TRBV6-5 to TRBJ1-4; D possibly corresponds to TRBD1 (5 bases). V was pared by 5 bases and J by 3 bases, with 13 bases between. Per the germline V gene, CDR1 is MNHEY and CDR2 is SVGAGI. This CDR3 has 15 residues. CDR3 nucleotide sequence: TGTGCCAGCAGTCCCTATCGACAGTCTAATGAAAAACTGTTTTTT. It codes for CASSPYRQSNEKLFF.

The genes are TRBV19 and TRBJ2-1, with a tentative D call TRBD1 (5 bases). In germline, CDR1 is LNHDA, CDR2 SQIVND (reference sequence). There are 11 residues in the CDR3. The V gene lost 10 bases and the J gene lost 8 bases, with 12 bases spanning the gap. The DNA for the CDR3 is TGTGCCACCGACAGTAGGGATGAGCAGTTCTTC. Its protein is CATDSRDEQFF.